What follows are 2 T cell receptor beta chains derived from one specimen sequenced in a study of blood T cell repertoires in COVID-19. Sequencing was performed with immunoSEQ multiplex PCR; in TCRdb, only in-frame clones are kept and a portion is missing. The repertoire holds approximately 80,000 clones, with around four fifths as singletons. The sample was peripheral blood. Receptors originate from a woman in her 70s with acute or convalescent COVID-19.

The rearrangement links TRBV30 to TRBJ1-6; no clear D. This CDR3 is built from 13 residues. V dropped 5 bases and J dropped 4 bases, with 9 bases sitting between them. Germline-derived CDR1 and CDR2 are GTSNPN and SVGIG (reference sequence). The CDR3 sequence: CAWAPSYNSPLHF. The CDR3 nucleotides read TGTGCCTGGGCACCGAGTTATAATTCACCCCTCCACTTT.

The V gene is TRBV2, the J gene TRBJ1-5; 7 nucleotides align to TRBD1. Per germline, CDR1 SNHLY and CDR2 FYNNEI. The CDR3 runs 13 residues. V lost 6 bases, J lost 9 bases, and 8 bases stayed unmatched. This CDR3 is CASRGDRARPQHF. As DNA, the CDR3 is TGTGCCAGCAGGGGTGACAGGGCTCGGCCCCAGCATTTT.